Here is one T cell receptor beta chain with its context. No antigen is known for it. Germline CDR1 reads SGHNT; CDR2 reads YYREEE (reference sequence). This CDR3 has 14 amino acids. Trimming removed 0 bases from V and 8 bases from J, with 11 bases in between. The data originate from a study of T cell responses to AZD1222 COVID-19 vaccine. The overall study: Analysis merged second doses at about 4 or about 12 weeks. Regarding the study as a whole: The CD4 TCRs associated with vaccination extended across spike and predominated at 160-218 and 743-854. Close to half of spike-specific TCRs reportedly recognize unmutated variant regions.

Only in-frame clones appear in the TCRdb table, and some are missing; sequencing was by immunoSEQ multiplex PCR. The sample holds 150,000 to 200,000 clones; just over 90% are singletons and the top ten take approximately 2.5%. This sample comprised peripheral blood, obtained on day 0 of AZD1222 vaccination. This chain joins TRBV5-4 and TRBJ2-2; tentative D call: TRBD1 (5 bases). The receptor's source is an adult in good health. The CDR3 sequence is CASSLVGAVGELFF. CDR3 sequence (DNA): TGTGCCAGCAGCTTGGTTGGGGCGGTGGGGGAGCTGTTTTTT.